Given below is one TCR beta chain in context. Naive CD8 cells were CD45RO-negative, positively selected for CCR7, excluding terminally differentiated effector memory CD45RA+ cells. The sample is drawn from a study of shared clonotypes between healthy human individuals. Looked up from germline, CDR1 is MNHEY and CDR2 is SVGAGI. The CDR3 has 13 amino acids. V gave up 6 bases and J gave up 7 bases, with 16 bases separating them. Profiling relied on immunoSEQ multiplex PCR, and the TCRdb table lists in-frame clones only, not all of them. Found here are around 2,000,000 clones, around 93% of them singletons; the top ten hold 1.5% to 2%.

The clonotype originates from a man aged 18 to 30 in good health. Some clones in this sample may be carry-over from other donors' samples. Input material: naive CD8+ T cells from PBMCs. This chain links TRBV6-5 with TRBJ2-7; the D is unclear. CDR3 DNA sequence: TGTGCCAGCAGCACCCTACCGACCCTTGAGCAGTACTTC. Its protein product is CASSTLPTLEQYF.